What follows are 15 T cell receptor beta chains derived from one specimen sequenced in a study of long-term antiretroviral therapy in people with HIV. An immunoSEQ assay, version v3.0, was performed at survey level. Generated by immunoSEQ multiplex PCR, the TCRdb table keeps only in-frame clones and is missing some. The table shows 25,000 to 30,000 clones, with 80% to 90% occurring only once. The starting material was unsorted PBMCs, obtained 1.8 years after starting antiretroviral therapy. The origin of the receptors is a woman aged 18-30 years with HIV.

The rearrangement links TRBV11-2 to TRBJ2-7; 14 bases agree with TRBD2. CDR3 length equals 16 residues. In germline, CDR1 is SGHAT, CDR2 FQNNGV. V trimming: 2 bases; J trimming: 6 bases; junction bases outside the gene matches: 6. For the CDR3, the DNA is TGTGCCAGCAGCTTATTGACTAGCGGGAGGGGAAGCGAGCAGTACTTC. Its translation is CASSLLTSGRGSEQYF.

The CDR3 spells CASSLLLKGGQDTQYF. The CDR3 DNA is TGTGCCAGCAGCTTATTGCTTAAGGGGGGGCAAGATACGCAGTATTTT. The chain employs TRBV7-2 and TRBJ2-3, with D maybe TRBD2 (7 bases). CDR3 length: 16 residues. The V gene lost 2 bases and the J gene lost 5 bases, with 17 bases spanning the gap. Germline CDR1 reads SGHTA; CDR2 reads FQGNSA.

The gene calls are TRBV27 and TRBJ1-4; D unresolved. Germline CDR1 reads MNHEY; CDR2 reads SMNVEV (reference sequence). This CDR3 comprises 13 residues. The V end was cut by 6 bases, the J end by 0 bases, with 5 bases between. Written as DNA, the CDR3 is TGTGCCAGCAGACCTGCAACTAATGAAAAACTGTTTTTT. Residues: CASRPATNEKLFF.

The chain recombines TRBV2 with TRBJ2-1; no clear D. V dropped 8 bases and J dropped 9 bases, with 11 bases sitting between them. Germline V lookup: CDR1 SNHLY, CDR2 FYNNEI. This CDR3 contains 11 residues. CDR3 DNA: TGTGCCAGCCAATTTAAGAGTGAGCAGTTCTTC. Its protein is CASQFKSEQFF.

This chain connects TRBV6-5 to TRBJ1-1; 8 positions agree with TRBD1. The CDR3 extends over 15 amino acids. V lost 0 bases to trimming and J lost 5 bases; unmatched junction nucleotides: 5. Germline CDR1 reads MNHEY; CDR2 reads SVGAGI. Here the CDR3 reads CASSYSSGGLTEAFF. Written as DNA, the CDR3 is TGTGCCAGCAGTTACTCGTCAGGGGGCTTGACTGAAGCTTTCTTT.

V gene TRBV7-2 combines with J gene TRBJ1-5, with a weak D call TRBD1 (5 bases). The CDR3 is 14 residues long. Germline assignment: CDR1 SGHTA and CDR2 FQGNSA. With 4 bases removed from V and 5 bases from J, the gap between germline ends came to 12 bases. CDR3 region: CASSSSDSYQPQHF. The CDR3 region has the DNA TGTGCCAGCAGCTCCTCAGACAGCTATCAGCCCCAGCATTTT. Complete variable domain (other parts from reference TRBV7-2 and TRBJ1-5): GAGVSQSPSNKVTEKGKDVELRCDPISGHTALYWYRQSLGQGLEFLIYFQGNSAPDKSGLPSDRFSAERTGGSVSTLTIQRTQQEDSAVYLCASSSSDSYQPQHFGDGTRLSIL.

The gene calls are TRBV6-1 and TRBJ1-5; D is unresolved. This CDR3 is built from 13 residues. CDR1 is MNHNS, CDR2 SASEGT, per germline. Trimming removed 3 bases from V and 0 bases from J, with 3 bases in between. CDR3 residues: CASSEYSNQPQHF. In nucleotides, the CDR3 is TGTGCCAGCAGTGAGTATAGCAATCAGCCCCAGCATTTT.

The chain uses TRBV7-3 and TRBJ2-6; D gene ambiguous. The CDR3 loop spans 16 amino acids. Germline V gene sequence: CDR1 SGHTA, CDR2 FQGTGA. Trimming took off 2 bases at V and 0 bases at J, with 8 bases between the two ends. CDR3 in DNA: TGTGCCAGCAGCTTAGAAGGAAACTCTGGGGCCAACGTCCTGACTTTC. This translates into CASSLEGNSGANVLTF.

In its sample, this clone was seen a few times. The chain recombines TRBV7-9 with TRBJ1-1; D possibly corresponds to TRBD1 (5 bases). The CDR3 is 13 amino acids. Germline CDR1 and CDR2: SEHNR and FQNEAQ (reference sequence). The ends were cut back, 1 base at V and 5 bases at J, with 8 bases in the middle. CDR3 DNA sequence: TGTGCCAGCAGCTTAGGGCAGGGAACTGAAGCTTTCTTT. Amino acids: CASSLGQGTEAFF.

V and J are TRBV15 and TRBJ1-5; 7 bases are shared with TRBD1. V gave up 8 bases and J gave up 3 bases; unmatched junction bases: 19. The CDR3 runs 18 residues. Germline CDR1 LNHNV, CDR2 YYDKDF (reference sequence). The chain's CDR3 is CATAKKKQGFTLNQPQHF. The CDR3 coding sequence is TGTGCCACCGCCAAAAAAAAACAGGGGTTTACGCTCAATCAGCCCCAGCATTTT. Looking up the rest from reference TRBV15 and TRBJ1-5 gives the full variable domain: DAMVIQNPRYQVTQFGKPVTLSCSQTLNHNVMYWYQQKSSQAPKLLFHYYDKDFNNEADTPDNFQSRRPNTSFCFLDIRSPGLGDTAMYLCATAKKKQGFTLNQPQHFGDGTRLSIL.

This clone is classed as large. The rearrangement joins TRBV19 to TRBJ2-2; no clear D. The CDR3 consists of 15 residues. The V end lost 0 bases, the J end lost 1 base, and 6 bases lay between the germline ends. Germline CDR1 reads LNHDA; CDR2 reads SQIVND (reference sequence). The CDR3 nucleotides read TGTGCCAGTAGTATAGATCCATGGAACACCGGGGAGCTGTTTTTT. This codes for CASSIDPWNTGELFF. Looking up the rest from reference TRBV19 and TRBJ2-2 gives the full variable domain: DGGITQSPKYLFRKEGQNVTLSCEQNLNHDAMYWYRQDPGQGLRLIYYSQIVNDFQKGDIAEGYSVSREKKESFPLTVTSAQKNPTAFYLCASSIDPWNTGELFFGEGSRLTVL.

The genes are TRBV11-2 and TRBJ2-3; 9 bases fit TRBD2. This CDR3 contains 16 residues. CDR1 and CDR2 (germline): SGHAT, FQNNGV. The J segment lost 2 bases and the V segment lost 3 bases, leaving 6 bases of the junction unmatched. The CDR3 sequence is CASSFHSGSDTDTQYF. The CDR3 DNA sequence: TGTGCCAGCAGCTTCCATAGCGGGAGTGACACAGATACGCAGTATTTT.

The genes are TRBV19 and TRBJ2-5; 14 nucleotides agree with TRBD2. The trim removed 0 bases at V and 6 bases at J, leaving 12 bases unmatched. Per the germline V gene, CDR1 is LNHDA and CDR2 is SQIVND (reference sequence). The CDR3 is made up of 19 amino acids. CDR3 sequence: CASSIDFAGTSGRGKTQYF. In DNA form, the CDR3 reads TGTGCCAGTAGTATAGATTTCGCGGGGACTAGCGGGAGAGGAAAGACCCAGTACTTC.

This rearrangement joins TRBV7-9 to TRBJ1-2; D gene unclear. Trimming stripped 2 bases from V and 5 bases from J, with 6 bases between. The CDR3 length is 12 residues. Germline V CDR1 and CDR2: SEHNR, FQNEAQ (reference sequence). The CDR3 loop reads CASSLREYGYTF. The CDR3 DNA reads TGTGCCAGCAGCTTACGGGAATATGGCTACACCTTC. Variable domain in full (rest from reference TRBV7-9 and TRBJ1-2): DTGVSQNPRHKITKRGQNVTFRCDPISEHNRLYWYRQTLGQGPEFLTYFQNEAQLEKSRLLSDRFSAERPKGSFSTLEIQRTEQGDSAMYLCASSLREYGYTFGSGTRLTVV.

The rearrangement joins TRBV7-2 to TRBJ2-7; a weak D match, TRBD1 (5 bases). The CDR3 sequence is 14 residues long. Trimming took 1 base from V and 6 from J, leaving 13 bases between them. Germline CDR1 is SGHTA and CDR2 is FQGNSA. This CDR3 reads CASSLEVGVPEQYF. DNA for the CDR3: TGTGCCAGCAGCTTAGAGGTAGGGGTCCCCGAGCAGTACTTC.